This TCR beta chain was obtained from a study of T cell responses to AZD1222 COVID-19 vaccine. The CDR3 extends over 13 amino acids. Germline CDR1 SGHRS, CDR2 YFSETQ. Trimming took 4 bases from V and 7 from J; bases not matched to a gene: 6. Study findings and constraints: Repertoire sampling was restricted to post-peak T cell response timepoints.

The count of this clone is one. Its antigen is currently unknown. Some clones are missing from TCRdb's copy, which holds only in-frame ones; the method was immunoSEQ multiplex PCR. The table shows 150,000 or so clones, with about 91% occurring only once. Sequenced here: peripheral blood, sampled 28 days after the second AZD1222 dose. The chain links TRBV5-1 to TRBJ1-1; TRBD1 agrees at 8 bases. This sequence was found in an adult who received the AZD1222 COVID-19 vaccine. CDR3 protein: CASSPTGQGEAFF. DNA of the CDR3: TGCGCCAGCAGCCCGACCGGACAGGGTGAAGCTTTCTTT.